The clone carrying this T cell receptor (beta chain) has only one observation. The junction had 11 bases not matched to a gene; V was cut back by 7 bases and J by 5 bases. Germline lookup yields CDR1 WNHNN and CDR2 SYGVQD (reference sequence). CDR3 length equals 15 residues. The data belong to a study of blood T cell repertoires in COVID-19. The overall study: Some COVID-19 samples were acute and others convalescent; all came from the United States, Italy and Spain. PBMCs, B-cell-depleted T cells, or T cells provided the cDNA or gDNA that made up the material.

Under the authors' procedure: Reference gene primers were amplified, and this amplification served to estimate nucleated cell counts. Libraries were prepared by immunoSEQ multiplex PCR; TCRdb keeps only in-frame clonotypes and omits some of them. Clone size and the V and J calls come from that table; the DNA yielded D and trimming. The sample comprises some 140,000 clones, approximately 85% of which are singletons, and 4.3% rests with the top ten. This rearrangement joins TRBV10-1 to TRBJ2-1, with 7 bases fitting TRBD2. The sample taken for sequencing was peripheral blood. The receptor's source is a human donor in a cohort sampled during active COVID-19. The CDR3 is CASTEQTSADNEQFF. The CDR3 DNA is TGCGCCAGCACCGAACAAACTAGCGCCGACAATGAGCAGTTCTTC.